Sequencing of this T cell receptor (beta chain) was carried out in a study of blood T cell repertoires in COVID-19. This clone showed up just once. CDR3 length equals 16 residues. After removal of 1 base from V and 2 bases from J, the junction contained 8 bases not matched to a gene. Germline CDR1 is LNHDA and CDR2 is SQIVND (reference sequence). Per the authors' pipeline: Researchers report that nucleated cell counts were estimated from reference gene primer amplification. Some clones are missing from TCRdb's copy, which holds only in-frame ones; the method was immunoSEQ multiplex PCR. The DNA was the basis for D and trimming; V, J and clone size are from that table. The table includes 120,000 to 150,000 clones, 84% detected once.

The V call is TRBV19, the J call TRBJ2-7; TRBD2 matches at 7 bases. The source material was peripheral blood. The receptor's source is a human donor in a cohort sampled during active COVID-19. The DNA for the CDR3 is TGTGCCAGTAGTATAGTGGGAAGCGGGGTCCCCTACGAGCAGTACTTC. Residues: CASSIVGSGVPYEQYF. Filled out from reference TRBV19 and TRBJ2-7, the complete variable domain reads DGGITQSPKYLFRKEGQNVTLSCEQNLNHDAMYWYRQDPGQGLRLIYYSQIVNDFQKGDIAEGYSVSREKKESFPLTVTSAQKNPTAFYLCASSIVGSGVPYEQYFGPGTRLTVT.